Following are 4 T cell receptor beta chains from one sample sequenced in a study of cytomegalovirus exposure and HLA in healthy donors. Repertoires were generated with immunoSEQ multiplex PCR, while TCRdb's copy carries only in-frame clones and drops some. The table lists 80,000 to 100,000 clones, about nine tenths of them singletons. Source material: PBMCs. The source is a man aged 25 to 40 in good health and CMV-seronegative.

A word on this clone: The junction departs from the called germline gene at one end, perhaps through a read error. The rearrangement links TRBV7-7 to TRBJ2-2, with TRBD1 matching 8 bases. Germline lookup yields CDR1 SSHAT and CDR2 FNYEAQ (reference sequence). The CDR3 has 13 amino acids. The CDR3 loop is CASSLDRAGELFF. The CDR3 region has the DNA TGTGCTAGCAGCCTGGACAGGGCGGGGGAGCTGTTTTTT.

The chain employs TRBV5-1 and TRBJ2-7; 9 bases match TRBD2. The V gene end was trimmed by 4 bases and the J gene end by 3 bases; junction bases not matched to a gene: 8. Per the germline V gene, CDR1 is SGHRS and CDR2 is YFSETQ. The CDR3 length is 15 residues. CDR3 DNA sequence: TGCGCCAGCAGCACGACTAGCGGCAGTTACTACGAGCAGTACTTC. Protein sequence: CASSTTSGSYYEQYF. Supplemented by reference TRBV5-1 and TRBJ2-7, the full variable domain reads KAGVTQTPRYLIKTRGQQVTLSCSPISGHRSVSWYQQTPGQGLQFLFEYFSETQRNKGNFPGRFSGRQFSNSRSEMNVSTLELGDSALYLCASSTTSGSYYEQYFGPGTRLTVT.

The V and J genes are TRBV27 and TRBJ2-7, with 7 nucleotides matching TRBD1. The trim removed 8 bases at V and 0 bases at J, leaving 7 bases unmatched. Germline CDR1 is MNHEY and CDR2 is SMNVEV (reference sequence). This CDR3 has 14 amino acids. CDR3 bases: TGTGCCAGCGGCCGAACAGGGGCCTCCTACGAGCAGTACTTC. Protein sequence: CASGRTGASYEQYF.

The V gene is TRBV28, the J gene TRBJ2-7, with D possibly matching TRBD1 (6 bases). The germline V gene encodes CDR1 MDHEN and CDR2 SYDVKM. The CDR3 extends over 16 amino acids. With 6 bases removed from V and 1 base from J, the gap between germline ends came to 19 bases. The CDR3 DNA follows: TGTGCCAGCAGAATACAGGGAGTACGGGTTTCCTACGAGCAGTACTTC. Protein: CASRIQGVRVSYEQYF. The full variable domain, with the rest looked up from reference TRBV28 and TRBJ2-7, is DVKVTQSSRYLVKRTGEKVFLECVQDMDHENMFWYRQDPGLGLRLIYFSYDVKMKEKGDIPEGYSVSREKKERFSLILESASTNQTSMYLCASRIQGVRVSYEQYFGPGTRLTVT.